This T cell receptor beta chain was profiled in a study of blood T cell repertoires in COVID-19. At the level of the study: Whether acute or convalescent, the COVID-19 samples came from the United States, Italy and Spain.

The table came from immunoSEQ multiplex PCR; TCRdb's copy has only in-frame clones and leaves some out. The data show 250,000 or so clones, about 73% seen once. The CDR3 runs to 12 residues. Per the germline V gene, CDR1 is KGHSH and CDR2 is LQKENI. V dropped 2 bases and J dropped 5 bases, with 7 bases sitting between them. This clonotype was sampled from an elderly woman with acute or convalescent COVID-19. Sequencing was done on a sample of peripheral blood. The chain employs TRBV18 and TRBJ2-7; D is undetermined. The CDR3 sequence: CASSPESHEQYF. The CDR3 coding sequence is TGTGCCAGCTCACCAGAGAGCCACGAGCAGTACTTC.